Sequencing of this T cell receptor beta chain was carried out in a study of T cells of healthy individuals. TCRdb called the 5' RACE reads again in MiXCR, with one record for every CDR3 protein. The profile shows nearly 100,000 distinct CDR3 sequences, approximately 15% of them singletons. CDR3 length: 11 amino acids. Trimming took off 3 bases at V and 2 bases at J, with 2 bases between the two ends. Germline V CDR1 and CDR2: DFQATT, SNEGSKA (reference sequence). This clonotype was picked up a small number of times. The chain has TRBV20-1 and TRBJ2-1; D is uncertain. The receptor comes from a human donor in good health. The CDR3 loop reads CSARAYNEQFF. The CDR3 DNA reads as TGCAGTGCTAGGGCCTACAATGAGCAGTTCTTC.